This entry lists 22 T cell receptor beta chains sequenced from one sample in a study of blood T cell repertoires in COVID-19. This table comes from immunoSEQ multiplex PCR, and its TCRdb copy is limited to in-frame clones, with some not included. The sample holds almost 55,000 clones; 80% to 90% are singletons and the top ten take 3.5%. Source material: peripheral blood. These receptors were taken from a human donor in a cohort sampled during active COVID-19.

The V and J genes are TRBV11-2 and TRBJ2-1; 14 positions match TRBD2. The CDR3 length is 16 residues. Germline V CDR1 and CDR2: SGHAT, FQNNGV. The V segment lost 6 bases and the J segment 7 bases; nucleotides outside the gene matches: 8. CDR3 amino acids: CASRRTGLAGANEQFF. DNA of the CDR3: TGTGCCAGCAGGCGAACGGGACTAGCGGGGGCTAATGAGCAGTTCTTC.

This clone turned up a few times. The V gene is TRBV2, the J gene TRBJ1-2; tentatively, D is TRBD1 (6 bases). CDR3 length equals 15 residues. Trimming took 0 bases from V and 4 from J, leaving 12 bases between them. Germline V CDR1 and CDR2: SNHLY, FYNNEI. The CDR3 spells CASSEAGGAGYGYTF. The DNA for the CDR3 is TGTGCCAGCAGTGAAGCAGGGGGGGCAGGCTATGGCTACACCTTC.

The V call is TRBV11-2, the J call TRBJ2-5; D is ambiguous. The ends were cut back, 5 bases at V and 1 base at J, with 11 bases in the middle. The germline V gene encodes CDR1 SGHAT and CDR2 FQNNGV. The CDR3 totals 14 residues. The CDR3 sequence is CASSLGTAQETQYF. The DNA for the CDR3 is TGTGCCAGCAGCCTTGGCACAGCCCAAGAGACCCAGTACTTC.

The chain links TRBV7-9 to TRBJ1-2, with TRBD1 identical over 12 bases. This CDR3 spans 16 amino acids. In germline, CDR1 is SEHNR, CDR2 FQNEAQ (reference sequence). V dropped 5 bases and J dropped 8; count of bases not matched to a gene: 12. CDR3 protein: CASSLSRGQGAEGYTF. DNA of the CDR3: TGTGCCAGCAGCCTCTCGCGGGGACAGGGGGCGGAGGGCTACACCTTC.

The chain joins TRBV27 to TRBJ1-2; TRBD1 might be the D (6 bases). The V gene's germline CDR1 is MNHEY and CDR2 SMNVEV (reference sequence). This CDR3 comprises 15 residues. V was trimmed by 1 base and J by 1 base, leaving 10 bases between them. Here the CDR3 DNA reads TGTGCCAGCAGTTTATATCCAGGGGTTAACTATGGCTACACCTTC. It encodes CASSLYPGVNYGYTF.

This chain joins TRBV5-6 and TRBJ2-1; D call uncertain. Germline V gene sequence: CDR1 SGHDT, CDR2 YYEEEE. Trimming removed 6 bases from V and 0 bases from J, with 7 bases in between. This CDR3 contains 13 residues. The CDR3 is CASNFGSYNEQFF. The CDR3, as DNA: TGTGCCAGCAATTTCGGCTCCTACAATGAGCAGTTCTTC.

V is TRBV3-1 (or the pseudogene TRBV3-2) and J is TRBJ2-3; the match to TRBD2 covers 10 bases. Germline V gene lookup returns CDR1 LGHDT and CDR2 YNNKEL (reference sequence). The length of the CDR3 is 16 residues. V was pared by 4 bases and J by 2 bases, with 6 bases of the junction left unmatched. The CDR3 is CASSRGLAGVTDTQYF. CDR3 nucleotide sequence: TGTGCCAGCAGCCGGGGTCTAGCGGGGGTCACAGATACGCAGTATTTT.

In its sample, this clone was seen a few times. The rearrangement joins TRBV18 to TRBJ1-6; D call uncertain. Between the trimmed V and J ends, which lost 2 bases and 7 bases, there was a span of 6 bases. The CDR3 sequence is 13 residues long. The germline CDR1 and CDR2 sequences are KGHSH and LQKENI. The CDR3 nucleotides are TGTGCCAGCTCACCAGTCGGGAATTCACCCCTCCACTTT. Its translation is CASSPVGNSPLHF.

The CDR3 nucleotides read TGTGCCAGCAGCGCCAACAGGGGGCGGTGGGGCTACACCTTC. This codes for CASSANRGRWGYTF. The J gene is TRBJ1-2, the V gene TRBV5-6, with 9 nucleotides matching TRBD1. V lost 4 bases, J lost 8 bases, and 9 bases stayed unmatched. Germline lookup yields CDR1 SGHDT and CDR2 YYEEEE. There are 14 residues in the CDR3.

V and J are TRBV19 and TRBJ2-6, with D uncertain. The CDR3 covers 16 residues. The germline V and J ends were trimmed by 2 bases and 0 bases, with 8 bases remaining between them. In germline, CDR1 is LNHDA, CDR2 SQIVND (reference sequence). This CDR3 is CASSILPSSGANVLTF. The CDR3 DNA follows: TGTGCCAGTAGTATATTGCCGAGCTCTGGGGCCAACGTCCTGACTTTC. Combining the CDR3 with reference TRBV19 and TRBJ2-6 gives the whole variable domain DGGITQSPKYLFRKEGQNVTLSCEQNLNHDAMYWYRQDPGQGLRLIYYSQIVNDFQKGDIAEGYSVSREKKESFPLTVTSAQKNPTAFYLCASSILPSSGANVLTFGAGSRLTVL.

This clone came up a few times. The CDR3 bases are TGTGCCAGTAGTGCCGGGACAGGTCCAGATACGCAGTATTTT. It yields the protein CASSAGTGPDTQYF. The genes are TRBV19 and TRBJ2-3, with 8 bases lining up with TRBD1. The CDR3 sequence is 14 residues long. Trimming at V came to 5 bases and at J to 4 bases, leaving 5 bases not matched to a gene. Looked up from germline, CDR1 is LNHDA and CDR2 is SQIVND (reference sequence).

This chain connects TRBV7-9 to TRBJ2-5, with a possible D match to TRBD2 (5 bases). This CDR3 contains 15 residues. Germline lookup yields CDR1 SEHNR and CDR2 FQNEAQ (reference sequence). The V end was cut by 3 bases, the J end by 0 bases, with 11 bases between. The CDR3 is CASSFSGVYQETQYF. CDR3 sequence (DNA): TGTGCCAGCAGCTTCTCCGGGGTTTACCAAGAGACCCAGTACTTC.

The J gene is TRBJ1-2, the V gene TRBV5-1, with 10 bases aligning to TRBD1. This CDR3 region has 15 residues. The germline V gene encodes CDR1 SGHRS and CDR2 YFSETQ. V was pared by 3 bases and J by 4 bases, with 6 bases of the junction left unmatched. Written as DNA, the CDR3 is TGCGCCAGCAGCTACTCCGGGACAGGGGTCTATGGCTACACCTTC. Amino acids: CASSYSGTGVYGYTF.

The chain uses TRBV19 and TRBJ2-7, with 10 positions matching TRBD1. CDR1 LNHDA and CDR2 SQIVND come from the germline V gene (reference sequence). The V and J ends lost 2 bases and 4 bases, in that order; junction bases with no gene match: 8. This CDR3 has 16 residues. CDR3: CASSISPGQGFYEQYF. In DNA, the CDR3 is TGTGCCAGTAGTATAAGCCCGGGACAGGGGTTTTACGAGCAGTACTTC.

The rearrangement uses TRBV18 and TRBJ1-5, with 9 bases aligning to TRBD1. Germline lookup yields CDR1 KGHSH and CDR2 LQKENI. CDR3 length: 16 residues. V dropped 6 bases and J dropped 6; count of bases not matched to a gene: 12. The CDR3 bases are TGTGCCAGCTCCCGCCCCGGGACAGGGTCGGGTCAGCCCCAGCATTTT. This encodes CASSRPGTGSGQPQHF.

V usage is TRBV6-5 and J usage is TRBJ1-2; 8 positions agree with TRBD1. The J segment lost 2 bases and the V segment lost 6 bases, leaving 2 bases of the junction unmatched. The germline V gene encodes CDR1 MNHEY and CDR2 SVGAGI. CDR3 length: 13 residues. Here the CDR3 reads CASRWTGNYGYTF. The CDR3 DNA sequence: TGTGCCAGCAGGTGGACAGGGAACTATGGCTACACCTTC.

Only one count was recorded for this clone. The chain links TRBV4-1 to TRBJ2-7; no firm D call. The V gene's germline CDR1 is MGHRA and CDR2 YSYEKL. This CDR3 has 15 amino acids. The ends were cut back, 0 bases at V and 3 bases at J, with 12 bases in the middle. The CDR3 reads CASSQDPQANYEQYF. The CDR3 nucleotides are TGCGCCAGCAGCCAAGATCCCCAGGCAAACTACGAGCAGTACTTC.

This sequence joins TRBV5-1 and TRBJ2-2; possibly TRBD1 for D (6 bases). CDR1 and CDR2 from the germline V gene are SGHRS and YFSETQ. Trimming pared 0 bases from V and 2 bases from J, leaving 11 bases between. The CDR3 spans 16 residues. CDR3 in amino acids: CASSLAGQLNTGELFF. The DNA of the CDR3 is TGCGCCAGCAGCTTGGCGGGACAACTCAACACCGGGGAGCTGTTTTTT.

CDR3 sequence reads: CASSLTGTRVRDTQYF. The CDR3 DNA reads as TGTGCCAGCAGCCTAACCGGGACTCGCGTCCGGGATACGCAGTATTTT. The chain employs TRBV3-1 (or the pseudogene TRBV3-2) and TRBJ2-3, with D possibly TRBD2 on 6 matching bases. The CDR3 contains 16 residues. Trimming pared 4 bases from V and 6 bases from J, leaving 20 bases between. CDR1 is LGHDT, CDR2 YNNKEL, per germline (reference sequence).

A note on this clone: In the same sample, other DNA sequences code for this CDR3. This chain connects TRBV5-1 to TRBJ2-3; D is unresolved. The germline V and J ends were trimmed by 0 bases and 1 base, with 3 bases remaining between them. Germline-derived CDR1 and CDR2 are SGHRS and YFSETQ. This CDR3 contains 13 residues. CDR3 region: CASSLGGTDTQYF. CDR3 bases: TGCGCCAGCAGCTTGGGCGGCACAGATACGCAGTATTTT. The whole variable domain, filled in from reference TRBV5-1 and TRBJ2-3, reads KAGVTQTPRYLIKTRGQQVTLSCSPISGHRSVSWYQQTPGQGLQFLFEYFSETQRNKGNFPGRFSGRQFSNSRSEMNVSTLELGDSALYLCASSLGGTDTQYFGPGTRLTVL.

J is TRBJ2-5 and V is TRBV27; possibly TRBD2 for D (5 bases). The germline gives CDR1 MNHEY, CDR2 SMNVEV (reference sequence). The CDR3 covers 14 residues. Trimming shortened V by 0 bases and J by 3 bases, and 8 bases separated the two germline ends. The CDR3 DNA sequence: TGTGCCAGCAGTTTATCGGGGAGAAAAGAGACCCAGTACTTC. Translated: CASSLSGRKETQYF.

The CDR3 here is CASSLGGGTDTQYF. CDR3 sequence (DNA): TGTGCCAGCAGCCTGGGGGGAGGCACAGATACGCAGTATTTT. The chain has TRBV3-1 (or the pseudogene TRBV3-2) and TRBJ2-3; maybe TRBD2 (6 bases). The CDR3 spans 14 residues. Germline V gene lookup returns CDR1 LGHDT and CDR2 YNNKEL (reference sequence). Trimming shortened V by 4 bases and J by 1 base, and 9 bases separated the two germline ends.